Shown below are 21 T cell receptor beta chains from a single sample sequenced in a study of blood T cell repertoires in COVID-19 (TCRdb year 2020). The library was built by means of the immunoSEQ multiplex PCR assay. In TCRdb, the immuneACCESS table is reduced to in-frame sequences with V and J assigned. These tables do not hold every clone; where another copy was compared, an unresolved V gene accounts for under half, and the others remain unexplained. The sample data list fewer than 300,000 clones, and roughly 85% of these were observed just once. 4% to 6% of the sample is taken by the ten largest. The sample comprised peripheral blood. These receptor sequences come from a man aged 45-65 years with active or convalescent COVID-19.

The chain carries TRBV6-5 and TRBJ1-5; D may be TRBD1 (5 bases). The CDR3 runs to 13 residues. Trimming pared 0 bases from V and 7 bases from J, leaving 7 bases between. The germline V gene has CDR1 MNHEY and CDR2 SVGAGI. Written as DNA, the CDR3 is TGTGCCAGCAGTTACTCGGAGGGGCAGCCCCAGCATTTT. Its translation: CASSYSEGQPQHF.

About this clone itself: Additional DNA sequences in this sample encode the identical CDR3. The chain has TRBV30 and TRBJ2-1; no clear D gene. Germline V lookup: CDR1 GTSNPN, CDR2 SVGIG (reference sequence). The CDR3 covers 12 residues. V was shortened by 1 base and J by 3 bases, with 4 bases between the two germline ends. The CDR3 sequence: CAWSASYNEQFF. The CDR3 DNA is TGTGCCTGGAGTGCCAGCTACAATGAGCAGTTCTTC. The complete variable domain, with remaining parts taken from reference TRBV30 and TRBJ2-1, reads SQTIHQWPATLVQPVGSPLSLECTVEGTSNPNLYWYRQAAGRGLQLLFYSVGIGQISSEVPQNLSASRPQDRQFILSSKKLLLSDSGFYLCAWSASYNEQFFGPGTRLTVL.

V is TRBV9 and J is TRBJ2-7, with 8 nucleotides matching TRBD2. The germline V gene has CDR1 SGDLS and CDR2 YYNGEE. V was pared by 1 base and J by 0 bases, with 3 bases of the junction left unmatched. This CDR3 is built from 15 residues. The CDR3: CASSVSSGSSYEQYF. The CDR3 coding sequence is TGTGCCAGCAGCGTATCCAGCGGGAGCTCCTACGAGCAGTACTTC.

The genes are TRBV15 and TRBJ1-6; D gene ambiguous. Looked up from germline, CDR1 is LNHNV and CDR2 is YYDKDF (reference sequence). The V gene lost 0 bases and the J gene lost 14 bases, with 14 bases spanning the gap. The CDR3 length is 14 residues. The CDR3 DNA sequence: TGTGCCACCAGCAGAGATTACGACCCGAGGGCCCTCCACTTT. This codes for CATSRDYDPRALHF.

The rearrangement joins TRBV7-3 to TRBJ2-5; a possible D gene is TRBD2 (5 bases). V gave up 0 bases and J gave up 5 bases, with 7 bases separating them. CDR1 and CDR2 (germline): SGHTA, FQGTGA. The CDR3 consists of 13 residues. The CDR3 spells CASSLTPGETQYF. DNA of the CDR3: TGTGCCAGCAGCTTAACACCGGGGGAGACCCAGTACTTC.

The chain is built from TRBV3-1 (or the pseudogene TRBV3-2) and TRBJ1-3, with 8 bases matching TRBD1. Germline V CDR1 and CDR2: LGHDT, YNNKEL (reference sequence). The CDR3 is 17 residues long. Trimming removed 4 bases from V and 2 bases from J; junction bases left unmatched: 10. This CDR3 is CASSLSPDRAAGNTIYF. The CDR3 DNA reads TGTGCCAGCAGCCTAAGCCCGGACAGGGCTGCTGGAAACACCATATATTTT.

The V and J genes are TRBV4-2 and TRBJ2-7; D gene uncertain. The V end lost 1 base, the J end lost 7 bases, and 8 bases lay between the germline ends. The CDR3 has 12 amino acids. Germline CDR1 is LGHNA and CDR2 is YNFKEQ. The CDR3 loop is CASSQVLCEQYF. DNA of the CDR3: TGTGCCAGCAGCCAAGTATTGTGTGAGCAGTACTTC.

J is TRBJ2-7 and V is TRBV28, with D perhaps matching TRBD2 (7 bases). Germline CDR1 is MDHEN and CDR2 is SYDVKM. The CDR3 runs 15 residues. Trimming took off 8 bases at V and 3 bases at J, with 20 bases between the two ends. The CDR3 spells CASQGRAGALYEQYF. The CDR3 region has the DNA TGTGCCAGCCAGGGGCGGGCGGGAGCCCTCTACGAGCAGTACTTC.

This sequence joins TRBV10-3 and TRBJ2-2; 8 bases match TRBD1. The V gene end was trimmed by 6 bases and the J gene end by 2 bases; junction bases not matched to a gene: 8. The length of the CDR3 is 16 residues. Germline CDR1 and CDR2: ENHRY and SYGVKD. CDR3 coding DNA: TGTGCCATCAGATCAGAAGGACAGGGAAACACCGGGGAGCTGTTTTTT. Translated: CAIRSEGQGNTGELFF.

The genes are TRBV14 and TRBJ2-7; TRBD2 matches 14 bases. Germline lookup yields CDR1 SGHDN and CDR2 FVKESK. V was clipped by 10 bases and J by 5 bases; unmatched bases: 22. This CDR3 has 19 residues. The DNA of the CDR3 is TGTGCCAAGAAGGTGGGGGTCGAGGGACTAGCGGGAGCTCTAAACGAGCAGTACTTC. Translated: CAKKVGVEGLAGALNEQYF.

CDR3 in amino acids: CASSPQAVAITEAFF. DNA for the CDR3: TGTGCCAGCAGCCCACAGGCGGTTGCTATCACTGAAGCTTTCTTT. V gene TRBV7-3 combines with J gene TRBJ1-1; TRBD1 is a possible D gene (5 bases). The CDR3 sequence is 15 residues long. The germline CDR1 and CDR2 sequences are SGHTA and FQGTGA. Trimming took 5 bases from V and 4 from J, leaving 17 bases between them.

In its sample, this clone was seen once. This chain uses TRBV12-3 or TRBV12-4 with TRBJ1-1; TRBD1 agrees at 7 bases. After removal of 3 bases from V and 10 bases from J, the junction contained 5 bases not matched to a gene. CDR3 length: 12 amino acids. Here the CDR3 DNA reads TGTGCCAGCAGTTTCCACAGGGGTGGAGCTTTCTTT. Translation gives CASSFHRGGAFF.

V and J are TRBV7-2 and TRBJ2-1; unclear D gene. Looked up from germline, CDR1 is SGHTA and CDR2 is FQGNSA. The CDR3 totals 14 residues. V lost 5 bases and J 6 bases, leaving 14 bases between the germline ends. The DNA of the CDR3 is TGTGCCAGCAGCCCCTTGGTAGTAAGCAATGAGCAGTTCTTC. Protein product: CASSPLVVSNEQFF.

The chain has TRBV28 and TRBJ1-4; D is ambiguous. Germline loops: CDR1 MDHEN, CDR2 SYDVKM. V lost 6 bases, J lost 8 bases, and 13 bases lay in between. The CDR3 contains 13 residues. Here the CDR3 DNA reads TGTGCCAGCAGCCCGAGGTTGAGAGAAAAACTGTTTTTT. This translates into CASSPRLREKLFF.

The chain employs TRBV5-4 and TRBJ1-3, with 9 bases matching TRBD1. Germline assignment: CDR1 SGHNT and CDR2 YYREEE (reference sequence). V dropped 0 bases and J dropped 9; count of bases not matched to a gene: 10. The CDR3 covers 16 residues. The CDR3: CASSLDPGTGSGTIYF. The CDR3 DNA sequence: TGTGCCAGCAGCTTGGATCCCGGGACAGGGTCCGGCACCATATATTTT.

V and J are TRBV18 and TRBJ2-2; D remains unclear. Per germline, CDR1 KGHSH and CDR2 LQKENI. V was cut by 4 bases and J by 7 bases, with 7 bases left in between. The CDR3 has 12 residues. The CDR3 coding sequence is TGTGCCAGCTCACAGATCGGCGGGGAGCTGTTTTTT. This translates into CASSQIGGELFF.

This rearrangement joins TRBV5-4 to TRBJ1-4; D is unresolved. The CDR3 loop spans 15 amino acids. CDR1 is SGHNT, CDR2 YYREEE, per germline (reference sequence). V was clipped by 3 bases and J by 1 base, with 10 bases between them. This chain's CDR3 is CASSSRPGTNEKLFF. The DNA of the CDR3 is TGTGCCAGCAGCTCCAGACCAGGAACTAATGAAAAACTGTTTTTT.

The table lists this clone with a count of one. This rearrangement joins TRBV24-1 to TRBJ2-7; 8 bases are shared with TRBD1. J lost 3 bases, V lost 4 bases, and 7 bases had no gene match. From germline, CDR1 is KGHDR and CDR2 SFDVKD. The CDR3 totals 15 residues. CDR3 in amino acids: CATSDPGTGDYEQYF. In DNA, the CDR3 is TGTGCCACCAGTGACCCCGGGACAGGCGACTACGAGCAGTACTTC.

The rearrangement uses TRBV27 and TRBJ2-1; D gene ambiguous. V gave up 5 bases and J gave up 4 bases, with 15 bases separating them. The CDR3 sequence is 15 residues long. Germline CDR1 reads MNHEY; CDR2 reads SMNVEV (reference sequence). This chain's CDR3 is CASSLGPPWYNEQFF. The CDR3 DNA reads TGTGCCAGCAGTCTAGGCCCCCCTTGGTACAATGAGCAGTTCTTC.

The CDR3 nucleotides are TGCGCCAGCAGCCCCGGGGCTGCTGGGGGGGAAAAACTGTTTTTT. Translating gives CASSPGAAGGEKLFF. The genes are TRBV5-1 and TRBJ1-4, with TRBD1 as a possible D gene (5 bases). Germline CDR1 reads SGHRS; CDR2 reads YFSETQ. This CDR3 contains 15 residues. The V end lost 4 bases, the J end lost 8 bases, and 18 bases lay between the germline ends.

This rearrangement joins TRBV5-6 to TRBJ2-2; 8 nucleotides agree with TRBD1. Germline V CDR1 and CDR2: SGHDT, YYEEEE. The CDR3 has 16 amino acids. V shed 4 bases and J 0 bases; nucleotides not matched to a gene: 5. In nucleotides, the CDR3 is TGTGCCAGCAGCGACGACAGGGGCCCGAACACCGGGGAGCTGTTTTTT. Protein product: CASSDDRGPNTGELFF. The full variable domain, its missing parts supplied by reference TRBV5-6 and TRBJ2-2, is DAGVTQSPTHLIKTRGQQVTLRCSPKSGHDTVSWYQQALGQGPQFIFQYYEEEERQRGNFPDRFSGHQFPNYSSELNVNALLLGDSALYLCASSDDRGPNTGELFFGEGSRLTVL.